Listed below are T cell receptor beta chains from one sample, sequenced in a study of shared clonotypes between healthy human individuals. Measured with immunoSEQ multiplex PCR; TCRdb has only the in-frame clones, and not every one. Among about 1.1 million clones listed, about 80% were seen once. Sequencing was carried out using memory CD4+ T cells from PBMCs. These TCRs come from a man in his late teens or twenties in good health. Some clones in this sample may be carry-over from other donors' samples. The CDR3 runs from the conserved cysteine through the conserved F or W. Fields, in order: V gene, clone size, D gene, J gene, CDR3 DNA, CDR3 protein. A D gene is named only where the DNA matches it firmly. Not every row has a clone size; where given, it reads once, few, many or a size class.

V gene: TRBV20-1; clone size: -; D gene: -; J gene: TRBJ2-1; CDR3 DNA: TGCAGTGCTAGTGCGTTGGGGCAGTTCTTC; CDR3 protein: CSASALGQFF
V gene: TRBV5-1; clone size: -; D gene: TRBD2; J gene: TRBJ2-5; CDR3 DNA: TGCGCCAGCAGGGGTAGCGGGAGGGCCGAGGAGACCCAGTACTTC; CDR3 protein: CASRGSGRAEETQYF
V gene: TRBV18; clone size: -; D gene: -; J gene: TRBJ2-3; CDR3 DNA: TGTGCCAGCTCCCGGGAAAGAACCATGGATACGCAGTATTTT; CDR3 protein: CASSRERTMDTQYF
V gene: TRBV27; clone size: -; D gene: TRBD1; J gene: TRBJ2-7; CDR3 DNA: TGTGCCAGCAGTTTATCGGGGACAGGGATCTACGAGCAGTACTTC; CDR3 protein: CASSLSGTGIYEQYF
V gene: TRBV5-1; clone size: once; D gene: -; J gene: TRBJ2-1; CDR3 DNA: TGCGCCAGCAGCTTGACGGGATCCTCCTACAATGAGCAGTTCTTC; CDR3 protein: CASSLTGSSYNEQFF
V gene: TRBV29-1; clone size: -; D gene: TRBD2; J gene: TRBJ2-1; CDR3 DNA: TGCAGCGTTGGAAGACGCCTAGCGGGAGGCAATGAGCAGTTCTTC; CDR3 protein: CSVGRRLAGGNEQFF
V gene: TRBV7-9; clone size: once; D gene: -; J gene: TRBJ1-3; CDR3 DNA: TGTGCCAGCAGCCCTCCTGGCGGAAACACCATATATTTT; CDR3 protein: CASSPPGGNTIYF
V gene: TRBV5-1; clone size: -; D gene: TRBD1; J gene: TRBJ2-2; CDR3 DNA: TGCGCCAGCAGCCCGGCCGGGACAGGGATCACCGGGGAGCTGTTTTTT; CDR3 protein: CASSPAGTGITGELFF
V gene: TRBV28; clone size: -; D gene: -; J gene: TRBJ1-5; CDR3 DNA: TGTGCCAGCAGTTCCACCCACATGGGATGGGAGGGTAAGCCCCAGCATTTT; CDR3 protein: CASSSTHMGWEGKPQHF
V gene: TRBV18; clone size: -; D gene: -; J gene: TRBJ2-7; CDR3 DNA: TGTGCCAGCTCACCATTGGGGGGCCTGTCCTACGAGCAGTACTTC; CDR3 protein: CASSPLGGLSYEQYF
V gene: TRBV2; clone size: few; D gene: TRBD2; J gene: TRBJ2-1; CDR3 DNA: TGTGCCAGCGAACTAGCGGGAGCCCCTGAGCAGTTCTTC; CDR3 protein: CASELAGAPEQFF
V gene: TRBV5-3; clone size: once; D gene: -; J gene: TRBJ2-1; CDR3 DNA: TGTGCCAGAAGCCTGGCTCGGAATGAGCAGTTCTTC; CDR3 protein: CARSLARNEQFF
V gene: TRBV5-1; clone size: -; D gene: -; J gene: TRBJ2-3; CDR3 DNA: TGCGCCAGCAGCTTGGCACCGTCCCGGGATACGCAGTATTTT; CDR3 protein: CASSLAPSRDTQYF
V gene: TRBV2; clone size: -; D gene: -; J gene: TRBJ1-2; CDR3 DNA: TGTGCCAGCTGTGGGAACCAGTATGGCTACACCTTC; CDR3 protein: CASCGNQYGYTF
V gene: TRBV5-1; clone size: -; D gene: -; J gene: TRBJ2-7; CDR3 DNA: TGCGCCAGCAGCTTGGTCCTGGGGAGCTCCTACGAGCAGTACTTC; CDR3 protein: CASSLVLGSSYEQYF
V gene: TRBV5-4; clone size: few; D gene: -; J gene: TRBJ1-2; CDR3 DNA: TGTGCCAGCAGCTTGAATCAGGGGTTGCAGTTGGGCTACACCTTC; CDR3 protein: CASSLNQGLQLGYTF
V gene: TRBV11-1; clone size: -; D gene: -; J gene: TRBJ2-7; CDR3 DNA: TGTGCCAGCAGCCCTATAGGGTCGAACTACGAGCAGTACTTC; CDR3 protein: CASSPIGSNYEQYF
V gene: TRBV18; clone size: -; D gene: -; J gene: TRBJ1-5; CDR3 DNA: TGTGCCAGCTCCCGCGGACAGACTAATCAGCCCCAGCATTTT; CDR3 protein: CASSRGQTNQPQHF
V gene: TRBV11-3; clone size: -; D gene: -; J gene: TRBJ2-3; CDR3 DNA: TGTGCCAGCAGCTTAGAAGAACGTACGCAGTATTTT; CDR3 protein: CASSLEERTQYF
V gene: TRBV7-8; clone size: -; D gene: -; J gene: TRBJ1-5; CDR3 DNA: TGTGCCAGCAGCCAAGAGTCGGGACTCACAGCCAATCAGCCCCAGCATTTT; CDR3 protein: CASSQESGLTANQPQHF
V gene: TRBV20-1; clone size: -; D gene: -; J gene: TRBJ1-6; CDR3 DNA: TGCAGTGCTAGAGGAGCCCAACTCCACTTT; CDR3 protein: CSARGAQLHF
V gene: TRBV18; clone size: -; D gene: -; J gene: TRBJ1-1; CDR3 DNA: TGTGCCAGCTCAGGACCGAACACTGAAGCTTTCTTT; CDR3 protein: CASSGPNTEAFF
V gene: TRBV18; clone size: -; D gene: -; J gene: TRBJ1-1; CDR3 DNA: TGTGCCAGCTCAGAGGGGGGCGCATCGAACACTGAAGCTTTCTTT; CDR3 protein: CASSEGGASNTEAFF
V gene: TRBV7-2; clone size: few; D gene: -; J gene: TRBJ1-5; CDR3 DNA: TGTGCCAGCAGCTCGGAGGGGGATCAGCCCCAGCATTTT; CDR3 protein: CASSSEGDQPQHF
V gene: TRBV19; clone size: -; D gene: -; J gene: TRBJ2-2; CDR3 DNA: TGTGCCAGTAGTGGGCCACAGGGCGCCGGGGAGCTGTTTTTT; CDR3 protein: CASSGPQGAGELFF
V gene: TRBV7-2; clone size: once; D gene: TRBD1; J gene: TRBJ1-2; CDR3 DNA: TGTGCCAGCGAGGGGACAGCCTATGGCTACACCTTC; CDR3 protein: CASEGTAYGYTF